The entry below gives a single TCR beta chain sequence along with its context. Its antigen remains unknown. This specimen belongs to a study of shared clonotypes between healthy human individuals. Study-level findings and limits: There were few donors, and this limited the genetic and exposure-history diversity represented. Naive subsets generally had larger estimated richness than memory subsets. Only blood samples were collected, and tissue repertoires likely differ.

Everyone who donated was a Caucasian adult who lived in Nashville, Tennessee. The table came from immunoSEQ multiplex PCR; TCRdb's copy has only in-frame clones and leaves some out. The sample shows millions of clones, around nine tenths of them seen only once. The source of this sequence is a man between 18 and 35 years old in good health. Material: naive CD4+ T cells sorted from blood. The subset is: CD45RA+ positively selected.

CDR3 DNA sequence: TGTGCCAGCAGACGTGACAGGGGAGGCAACACTGAAGCTTTCTTT. The encoded protein is CASRRDRGGNTEAFF. V and J are TRBV28 and TRBJ1-1; 8 positions match TRBD1. The CDR3 is made up of 15 amino acids. V lost 6 bases, J lost 2 bases, and 8 bases stayed unmatched. Per germline, CDR1 MDHEN and CDR2 SYDVKM. The whole variable domain, filled in from reference TRBV28 and TRBJ1-1, reads DVKVTQSSRYLVKRTGEKVFLECVQDMDHENMFWYRQDPGLGLRLIYFSYDVKMKEKGDIPEGYSVSREKKERFSLILESASTNQTSMYLCASRRDRGGNTEAFFGQGTRLTVV.